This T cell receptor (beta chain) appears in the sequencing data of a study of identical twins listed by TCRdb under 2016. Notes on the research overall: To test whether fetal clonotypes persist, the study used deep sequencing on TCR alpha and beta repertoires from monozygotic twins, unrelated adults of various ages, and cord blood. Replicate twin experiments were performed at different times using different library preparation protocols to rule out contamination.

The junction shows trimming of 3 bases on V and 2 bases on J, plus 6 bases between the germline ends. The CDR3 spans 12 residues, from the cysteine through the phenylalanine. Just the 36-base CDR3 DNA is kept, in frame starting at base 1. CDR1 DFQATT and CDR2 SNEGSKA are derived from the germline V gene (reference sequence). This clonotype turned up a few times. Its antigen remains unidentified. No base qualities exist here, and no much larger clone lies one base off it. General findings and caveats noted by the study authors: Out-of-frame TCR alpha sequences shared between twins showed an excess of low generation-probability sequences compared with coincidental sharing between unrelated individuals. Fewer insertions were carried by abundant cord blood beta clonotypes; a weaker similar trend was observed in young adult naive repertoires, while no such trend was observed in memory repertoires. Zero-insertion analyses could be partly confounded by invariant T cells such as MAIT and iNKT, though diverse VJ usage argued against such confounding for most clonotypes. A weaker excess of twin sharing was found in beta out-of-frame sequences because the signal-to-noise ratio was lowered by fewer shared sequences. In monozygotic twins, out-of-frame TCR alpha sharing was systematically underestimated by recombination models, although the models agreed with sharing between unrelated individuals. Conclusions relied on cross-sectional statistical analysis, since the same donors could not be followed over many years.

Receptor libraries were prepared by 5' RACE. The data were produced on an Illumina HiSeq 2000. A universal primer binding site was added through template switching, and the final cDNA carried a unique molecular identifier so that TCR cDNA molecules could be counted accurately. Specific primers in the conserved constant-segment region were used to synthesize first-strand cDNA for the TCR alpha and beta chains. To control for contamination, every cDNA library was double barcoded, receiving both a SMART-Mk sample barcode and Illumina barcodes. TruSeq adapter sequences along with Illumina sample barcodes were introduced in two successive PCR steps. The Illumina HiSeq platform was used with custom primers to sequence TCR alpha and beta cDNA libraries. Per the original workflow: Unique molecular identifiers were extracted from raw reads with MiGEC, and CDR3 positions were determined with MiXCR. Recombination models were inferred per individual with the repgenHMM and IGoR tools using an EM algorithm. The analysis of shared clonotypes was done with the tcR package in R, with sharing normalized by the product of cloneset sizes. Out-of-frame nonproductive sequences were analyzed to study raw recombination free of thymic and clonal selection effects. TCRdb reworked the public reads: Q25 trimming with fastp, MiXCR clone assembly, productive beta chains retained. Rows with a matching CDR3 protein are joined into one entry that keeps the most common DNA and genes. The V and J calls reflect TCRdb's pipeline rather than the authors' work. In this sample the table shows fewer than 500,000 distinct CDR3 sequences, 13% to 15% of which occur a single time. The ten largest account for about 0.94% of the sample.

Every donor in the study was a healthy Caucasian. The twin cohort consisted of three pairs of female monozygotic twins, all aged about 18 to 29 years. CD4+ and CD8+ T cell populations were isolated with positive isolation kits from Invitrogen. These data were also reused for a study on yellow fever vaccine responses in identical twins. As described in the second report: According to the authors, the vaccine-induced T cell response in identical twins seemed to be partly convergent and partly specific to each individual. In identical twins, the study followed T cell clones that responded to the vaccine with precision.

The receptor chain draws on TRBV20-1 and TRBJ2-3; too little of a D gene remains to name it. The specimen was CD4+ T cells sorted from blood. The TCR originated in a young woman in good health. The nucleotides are TGCAGTGCTAGTTGGGACACAGATACGCAGTATTTT. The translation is CSASWDTDTQYF.